The 7 T cell receptor beta chains below come from one sample, sequenced in a study of shared clonotypes between healthy human individuals (dated by TCRdb to about 2020). The library came from the immunoSEQ multiplex PCR assay. TCRdb obtained this table from immuneACCESS and retained in-frame rearrangements with V and J assigned. These tables miss some clones; where compared with another copy, unresolved V genes account for less than half of the shortfall, and the remainder is unexplained. The sample records millions of clones, around 94% of which are singletons. The ten top clones hold around 0.14% of the sample. The material sequenced was naive CD4+ T cells sorted from blood. The sample's cell subset or site label, decoded: CD45RA+ positively selected. The receptors stem from a man between 18 and 29 years old in good health.

V gene TRBV4-3 combines with J gene TRBJ2-7; tentatively, D is TRBD2 (6 bases). The germline V gene has CDR1 LGHNA and CDR2 YSLEER. The ends were cut back, 0 bases at V and 2 bases at J, with 14 bases in the middle. The CDR3 has 16 residues. In DNA, the CDR3 is TGCGCCAGCAGCCAAGAGATTTCCGGGAGAACCTACGAGCAGTACTTC. Translated, it gives CASSQEISGRTYEQYF.

This clone was seen just once. The genes are TRBV21-1 and TRBJ2-1; the table calls TRBD2, which could not be checked here. TRBV21-1 is marked as a pseudogene. CDR3 length: 16 residues. The CDR3 sequence: CASSKFAGVRYNEQFF. The CDR3 DNA is TGTGCCAGCAGCAAATTCGCGGGAGTTAGGTACAATGAGCAGTTCTTC.

This chain connects TRBV5-1 to TRBJ2-2; 12 positions agree with TRBD2. The germline gives CDR1 SGHRS, CDR2 YFSETQ. The CDR3 runs 17 residues. V shed 4 bases and J 4 bases; nucleotides not matched to a gene: 8. The CDR3 spells CASSQGLAGVSTGELFF. The CDR3 nucleotides are TGCGCCAGCAGCCAGGGACTAGCGGGTGTGTCCACCGGGGAGCTGTTTTTT.

The chain links TRBV29-1 to TRBJ1-1, with 9 bases identical to TRBD1. Trimming cost V 7 bases and J 4 bases; bases outside gene matches: 4. The CDR3 sequence is 12 residues long. Germline lookup yields CDR1 SQVTM and CDR2 ANQGSEA. CDR3 region: CSAGTGTTEAFF. The CDR3 nucleotides read TGCAGCGCCGGGACAGGGACCACTGAAGCTTTCTTT.

This clone was detected once. The genes are TRBV9 and TRBJ2-5, with D maybe TRBD1 (6 bases). CDR3 length: 14 residues. Deletions cut 4 bases from V and 4 bases from J, with 14 bases between. Germline CDR1 reads SGDLS; CDR2 reads YYNGEE. The CDR3 DNA reads as TGTGCCAGCAGCCCCGACAGAGGGGGAGAGACCCAGTACTTC. It is translated as CASSPDRGGETQYF.

V is TRBV6-1 and J is TRBJ2-5; TRBD1 aligns across 9 bases. This CDR3 region has 12 residues. Looked up from germline, CDR1 is MNHNS and CDR2 is SASEGT. The trim removed 10 bases at V and 6 bases at J, leaving 6 bases unmatched. The DNA of the CDR3 is TGTGCCACAGGACAGGGGAAACAGACCCAGTACTTC. It is translated as CATGQGKQTQYF.

This chain connects TRBV5-1 to TRBJ2-2; D remains unclear. V lost 6 bases, J lost 3 bases, and 12 bases lay in between. The CDR3 is 14 residues long. The germline gives CDR1 SGHRS, CDR2 YFSETQ. The CDR3 DNA is TGCGCCAGCATCCTTGCGTCCTACACCGGGGAGCTGTTTTTT. Protein: CASILASYTGELFF.